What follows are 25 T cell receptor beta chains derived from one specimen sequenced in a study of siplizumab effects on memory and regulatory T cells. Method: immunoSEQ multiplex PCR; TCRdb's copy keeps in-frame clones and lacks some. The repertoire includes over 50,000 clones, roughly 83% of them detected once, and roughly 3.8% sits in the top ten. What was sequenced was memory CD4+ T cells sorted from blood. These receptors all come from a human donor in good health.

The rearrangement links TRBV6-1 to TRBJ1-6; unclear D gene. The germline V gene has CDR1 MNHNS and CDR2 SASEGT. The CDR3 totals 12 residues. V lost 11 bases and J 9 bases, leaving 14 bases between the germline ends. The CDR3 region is CAAGPLPSPLHF. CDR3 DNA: TGTGCCGCAGGCCCCCTCCCTTCACCCCTCCACTTT.

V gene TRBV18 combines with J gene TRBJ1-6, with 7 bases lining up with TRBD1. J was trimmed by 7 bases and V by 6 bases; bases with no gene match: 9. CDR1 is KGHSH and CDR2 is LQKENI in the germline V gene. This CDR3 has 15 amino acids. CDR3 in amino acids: CASSLHRDRNSPLHF. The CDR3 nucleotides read TGTGCCAGCTCCCTCCACCGGGACAGAAATTCACCCCTCCACTTT.

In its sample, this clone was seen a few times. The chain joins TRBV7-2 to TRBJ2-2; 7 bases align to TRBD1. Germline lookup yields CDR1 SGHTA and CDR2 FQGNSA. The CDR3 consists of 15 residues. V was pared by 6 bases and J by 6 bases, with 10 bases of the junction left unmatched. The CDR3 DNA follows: TGTGCCAGCAGGTCAGGGGGAATCGTCGCCGGGGAGCTGTTTTTT. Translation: CASRSGGIVAGELFF. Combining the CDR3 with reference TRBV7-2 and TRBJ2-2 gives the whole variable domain GAGVSQSPSNKVTEKGKDVELRCDPISGHTALYWYRQSLGQGLEFLIYFQGNSAPDKSGLPSDRFSAERTGGSVSTLTIQRTQQEDSAVYLCASRSGGIVAGELFFGEGSRLTVL.

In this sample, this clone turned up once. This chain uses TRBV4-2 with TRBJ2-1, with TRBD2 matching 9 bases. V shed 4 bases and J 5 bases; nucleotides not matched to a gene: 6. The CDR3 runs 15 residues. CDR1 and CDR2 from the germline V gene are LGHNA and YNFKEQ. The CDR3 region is CASSPSGGRDNEQFF. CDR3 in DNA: TGTGCCAGCAGCCCGAGCGGGGGGCGGGACAATGAGCAGTTCTTC.

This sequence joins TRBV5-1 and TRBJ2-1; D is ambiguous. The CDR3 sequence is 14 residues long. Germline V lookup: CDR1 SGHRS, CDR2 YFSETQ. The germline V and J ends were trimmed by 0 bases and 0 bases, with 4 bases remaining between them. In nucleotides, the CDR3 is TGCGCCAGCAGCTTGGGTAGCTCCTACAATGAGCAGTTCTTC. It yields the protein CASSLGSSYNEQFF.

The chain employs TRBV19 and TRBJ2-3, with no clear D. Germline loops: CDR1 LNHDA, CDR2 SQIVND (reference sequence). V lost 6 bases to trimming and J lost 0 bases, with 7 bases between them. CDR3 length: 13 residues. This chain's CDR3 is CASRTVSTDTQYF. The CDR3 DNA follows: TGTGCCAGTAGAACAGTGAGCACAGATACGCAGTATTTT.

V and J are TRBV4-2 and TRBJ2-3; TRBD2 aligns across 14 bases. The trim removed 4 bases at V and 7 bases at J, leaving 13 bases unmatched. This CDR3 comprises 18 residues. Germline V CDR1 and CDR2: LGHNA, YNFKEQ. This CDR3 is CASSPRLAGGPEGNTQYF. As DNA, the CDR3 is TGTGCCAGCAGCCCGCGACTAGCGGGAGGGCCAGAAGGTAATACGCAGTATTTT.

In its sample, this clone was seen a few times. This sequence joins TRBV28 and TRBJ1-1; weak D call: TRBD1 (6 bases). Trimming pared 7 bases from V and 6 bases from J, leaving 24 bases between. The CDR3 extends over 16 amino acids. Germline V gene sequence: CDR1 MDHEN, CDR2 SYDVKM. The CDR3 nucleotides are TGTGCCAGCAACCTCCTGGGGGGGGCGGATGGTTCTGAAGCTTTCTTT. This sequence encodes CASNLLGGADGSEAFF.

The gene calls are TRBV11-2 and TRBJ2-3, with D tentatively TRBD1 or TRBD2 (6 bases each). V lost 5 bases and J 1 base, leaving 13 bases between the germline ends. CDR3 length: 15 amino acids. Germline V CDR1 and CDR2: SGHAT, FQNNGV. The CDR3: CASSPSGGRTDTQYF. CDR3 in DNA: TGTGCCAGCAGCCCCAGTGGGGGGCGCACAGATACGCAGTATTTT.

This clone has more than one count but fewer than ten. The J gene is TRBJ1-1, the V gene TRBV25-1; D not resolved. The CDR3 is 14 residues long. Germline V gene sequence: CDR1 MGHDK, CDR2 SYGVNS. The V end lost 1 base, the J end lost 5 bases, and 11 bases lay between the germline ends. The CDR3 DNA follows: TGTGCCAGCAGTGAATCGAGCAGGAAAACTGAAGCTTTCTTT. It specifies CASSESSRKTEAFF.

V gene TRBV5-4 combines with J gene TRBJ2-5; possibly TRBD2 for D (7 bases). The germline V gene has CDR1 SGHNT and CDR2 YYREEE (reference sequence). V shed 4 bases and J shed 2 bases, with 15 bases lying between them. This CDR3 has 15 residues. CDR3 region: CASSGRRGPQETQYF. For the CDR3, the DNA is TGTGCCAGCAGCGGACGGCGGGGGCCACAAGAGACCCAGTACTTC.

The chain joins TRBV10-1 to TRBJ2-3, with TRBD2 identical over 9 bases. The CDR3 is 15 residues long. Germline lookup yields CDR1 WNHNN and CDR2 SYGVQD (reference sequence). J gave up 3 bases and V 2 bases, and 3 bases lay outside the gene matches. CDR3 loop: CASSETTSGTDTQYF. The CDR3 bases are TGCGCCAGCAGTGAGACGACTAGCGGTACAGATACGCAGTATTTT.

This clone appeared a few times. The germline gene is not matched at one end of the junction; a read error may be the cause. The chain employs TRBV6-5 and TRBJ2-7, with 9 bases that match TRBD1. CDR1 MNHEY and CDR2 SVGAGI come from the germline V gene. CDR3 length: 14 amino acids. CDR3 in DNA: TGTGCCAGCGGTTACGGGGACAGGGCTAACGAGCAGTACTTC. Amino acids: CASGYGDRANEQYF.

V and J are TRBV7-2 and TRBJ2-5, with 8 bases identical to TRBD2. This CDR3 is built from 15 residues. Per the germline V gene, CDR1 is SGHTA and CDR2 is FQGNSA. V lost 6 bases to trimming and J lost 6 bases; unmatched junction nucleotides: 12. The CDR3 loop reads CASRLDTGGRKTQYF. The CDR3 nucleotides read TGTGCCAGCAGACTAGATACGGGGGGGAGAAAGACCCAGTACTTC.

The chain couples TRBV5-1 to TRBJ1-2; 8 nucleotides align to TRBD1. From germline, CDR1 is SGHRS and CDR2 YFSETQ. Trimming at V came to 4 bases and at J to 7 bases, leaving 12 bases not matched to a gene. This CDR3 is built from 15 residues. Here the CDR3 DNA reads TGCGCCAGCAGCATCTCCGGGACAGGTAACGTTGGCTACACCTTC. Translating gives CASSISGTGNVGYTF.

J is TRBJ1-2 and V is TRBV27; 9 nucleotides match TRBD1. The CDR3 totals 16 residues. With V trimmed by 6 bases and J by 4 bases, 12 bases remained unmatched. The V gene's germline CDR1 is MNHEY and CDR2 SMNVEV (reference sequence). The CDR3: CASSPGTGPSFYGYTF. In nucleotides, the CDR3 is TGTGCCAGCAGCCCTGGGACAGGGCCTTCCTTCTATGGCTACACCTTC.

The CDR3 reads CAWSAGAADTQYF. The CDR3 bases are TGTGCCTGGAGCGCGGGAGCGGCAGATACGCAGTATTTT. The chain joins TRBV30 to TRBJ2-3; 7 bases match TRBD2. V lost 3 bases to trimming and J lost 4 bases; unmatched junction nucleotides: 4. Germline-derived CDR1 and CDR2 are GTSNPN and SVGIG (reference sequence). The CDR3 has 13 amino acids. The whole variable domain, filled in from reference TRBV30 and TRBJ2-3, reads SQTIHQWPATLVQPVGSPLSLECTVEGTSNPNLYWYRQAAGRGLQLLFYSVGIGQISSEVPQNLSASRPQDRQFILSSKKLLLSDSGFYLCAWSAGAADTQYFGPGTRLTVL.

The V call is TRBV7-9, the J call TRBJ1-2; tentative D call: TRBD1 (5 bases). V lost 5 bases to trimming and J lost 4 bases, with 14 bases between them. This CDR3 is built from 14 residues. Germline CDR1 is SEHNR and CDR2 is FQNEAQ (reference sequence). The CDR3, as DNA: TGTGCCAGCAGCAGAGGGACTGATTCCTATGGCTACACCTTC. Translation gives CASSRGTDSYGYTF.

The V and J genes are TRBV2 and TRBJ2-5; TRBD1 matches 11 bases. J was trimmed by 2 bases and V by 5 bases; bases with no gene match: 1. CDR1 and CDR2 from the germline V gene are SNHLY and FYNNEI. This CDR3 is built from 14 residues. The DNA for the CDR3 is TGTGCCAGCAGTTGGGACAGGGGGCAAGAGACCCAGTACTTC. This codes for CASSWDRGQETQYF. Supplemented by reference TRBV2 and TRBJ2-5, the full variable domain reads EPEVTQTPSHQVTQMGQEVILRCVPISNHLYFYWYRQILGQKVEFLVSFYNNEISEKSEIFDDQFSVERPDGSNFTLKIRSTKLEDSAMYFCASSWDRGQETQYFGPGTRLLVL.

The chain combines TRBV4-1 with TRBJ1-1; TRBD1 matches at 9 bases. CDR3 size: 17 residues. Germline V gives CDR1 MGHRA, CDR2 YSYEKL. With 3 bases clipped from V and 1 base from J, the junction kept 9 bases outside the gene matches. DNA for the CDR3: TGCGCCAGCAGCCACCCGATTGGGACAGGGACGAACACTGAAGCTTTCTTT. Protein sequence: CASSHPIGTGTNTEAFF.

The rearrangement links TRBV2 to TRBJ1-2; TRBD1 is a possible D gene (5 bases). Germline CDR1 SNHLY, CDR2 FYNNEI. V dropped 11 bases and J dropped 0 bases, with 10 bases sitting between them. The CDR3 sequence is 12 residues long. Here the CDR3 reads CAGRGPNYGYTF. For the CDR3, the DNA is TGTGCCGGGCGGGGCCCTAACTATGGCTACACCTTC. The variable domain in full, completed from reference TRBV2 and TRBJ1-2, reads EPEVTQTPSHQVTQMGQEVILRCVPISNHLYFYWYRQILGQKVEFLVSFYNNEISEKSEIFDDQFSVERPDGSNFTLKIRSTKLEDSAMYFCAGRGPNYGYTFGSGTRLTVV.

The CDR3 DNA is TGTGCCAGCAGCCCGGGACAGGGGGCCTACGAGCAGTACTTC. It translates to CASSPGQGAYEQYF. This chain uses TRBV5-4 with TRBJ2-5; 11 nucleotides match TRBD1. The J call is uncertain, as TRBJ2-7 better fits the DNA end. Germline values: CDR1 SGHNT, CDR2 YYREEE (reference sequence). This CDR3 has 14 residues.

CDR3 protein: CASIGNSYEQYF. CDR3 DNA: TGTGCCAGCATTGGCAACTCCTACGAGCAGTACTTC. This sequence joins TRBV6-1 and TRBJ2-7; D unresolved. This CDR3 has 12 residues. The germline V and J ends were trimmed by 7 bases and 0 bases, with 7 bases remaining between them. Germline CDR1 is MNHNS and CDR2 is SASEGT.

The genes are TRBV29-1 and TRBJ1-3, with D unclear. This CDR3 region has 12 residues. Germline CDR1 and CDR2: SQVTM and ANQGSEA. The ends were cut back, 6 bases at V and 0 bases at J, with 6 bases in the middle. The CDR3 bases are TGCAGCGTAATATCCTCTGGAAACACCATATATTTT. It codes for CSVISSGNTIYF.

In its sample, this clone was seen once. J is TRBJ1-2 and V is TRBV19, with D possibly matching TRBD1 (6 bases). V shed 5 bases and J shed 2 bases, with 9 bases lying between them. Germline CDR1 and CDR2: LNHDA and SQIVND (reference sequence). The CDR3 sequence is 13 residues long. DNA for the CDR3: TGTGCCAGTAGTGTCCAGGGGAACTATGGCTACACCTTC. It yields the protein CASSVQGNYGYTF.